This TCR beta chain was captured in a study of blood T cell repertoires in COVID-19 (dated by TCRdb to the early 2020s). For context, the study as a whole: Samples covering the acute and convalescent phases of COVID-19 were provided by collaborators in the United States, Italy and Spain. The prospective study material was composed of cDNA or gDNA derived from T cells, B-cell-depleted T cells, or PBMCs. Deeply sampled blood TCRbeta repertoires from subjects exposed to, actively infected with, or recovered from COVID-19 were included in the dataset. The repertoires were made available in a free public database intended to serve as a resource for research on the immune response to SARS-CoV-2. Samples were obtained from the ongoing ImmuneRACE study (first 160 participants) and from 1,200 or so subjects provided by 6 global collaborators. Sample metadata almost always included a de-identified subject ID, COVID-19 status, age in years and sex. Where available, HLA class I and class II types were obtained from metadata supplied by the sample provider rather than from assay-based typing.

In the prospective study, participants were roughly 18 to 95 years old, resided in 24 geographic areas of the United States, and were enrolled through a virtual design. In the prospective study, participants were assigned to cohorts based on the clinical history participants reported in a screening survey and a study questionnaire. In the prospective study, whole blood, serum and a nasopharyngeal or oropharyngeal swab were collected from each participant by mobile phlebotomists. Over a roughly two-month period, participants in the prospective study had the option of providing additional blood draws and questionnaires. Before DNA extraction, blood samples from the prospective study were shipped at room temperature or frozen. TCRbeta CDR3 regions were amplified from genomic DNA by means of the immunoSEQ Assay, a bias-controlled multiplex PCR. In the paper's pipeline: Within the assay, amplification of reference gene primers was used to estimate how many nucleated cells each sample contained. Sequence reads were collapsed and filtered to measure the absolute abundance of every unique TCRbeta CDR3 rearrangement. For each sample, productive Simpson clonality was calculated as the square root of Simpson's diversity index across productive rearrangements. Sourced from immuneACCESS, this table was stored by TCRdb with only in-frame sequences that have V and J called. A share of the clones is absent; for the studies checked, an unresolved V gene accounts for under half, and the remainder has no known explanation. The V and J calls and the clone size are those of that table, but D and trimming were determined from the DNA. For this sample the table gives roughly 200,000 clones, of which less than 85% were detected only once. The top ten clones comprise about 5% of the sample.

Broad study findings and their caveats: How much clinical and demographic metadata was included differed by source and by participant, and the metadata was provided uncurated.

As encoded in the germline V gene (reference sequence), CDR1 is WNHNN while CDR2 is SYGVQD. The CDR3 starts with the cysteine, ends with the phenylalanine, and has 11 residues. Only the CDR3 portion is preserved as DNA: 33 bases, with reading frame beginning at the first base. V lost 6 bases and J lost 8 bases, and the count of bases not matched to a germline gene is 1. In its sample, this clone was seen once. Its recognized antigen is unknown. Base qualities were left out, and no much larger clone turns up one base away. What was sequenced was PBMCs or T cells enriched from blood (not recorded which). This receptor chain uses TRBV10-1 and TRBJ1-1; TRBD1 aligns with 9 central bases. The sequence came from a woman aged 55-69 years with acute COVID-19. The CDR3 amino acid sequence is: CASRGTGEAFF. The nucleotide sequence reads TGCGCCAGCAGAGGGACAGGGGAAGCTTTCTTT.